One and the same sample provided the 13 T cell receptor beta chains below, sequenced in a study of shared clonotypes between healthy human individuals. Clones were sequenced by immunoSEQ multiplex PCR, and TCRdb holds only the in-frame ones, with some missing. Found here are 950,000 to 1,100,000 clones, around 78% of them singletons; the top ten hold 0.6% to 0.7%. The specimen was memory CD4+ T cells from PBMCs. Subset reported: CD45RA-negative fraction. The receptors shown here come from a man between 18 and 29 years old in good health. Some clones in this sample may be carry-over from other donors' samples.

Only one count was recorded for this clone. The rearrangement joins TRBV29-1 to TRBJ2-5; TRBD1 aligns across 7 bases. Unmatched junction bases numbered 10, after V lost 7 bases and J lost 5 bases. The CDR3 contains 13 residues. Per the germline V gene, CDR1 is SQVTM and CDR2 is ANQGSEA. The CDR3 DNA is TGCAGCGGGAACAGGGGATTGAGGGAGACCCAGTACTTC. It specifies CSGNRGLRETQYF.

This clone was observed a handful of times. This rearrangement joins TRBV4-3 to TRBJ1-5; D gene ambiguous. This CDR3 has 15 residues. CDR1 and CDR2 from the germline V gene are LGHNA and YSLEER. Trimming pared 0 bases from V and 6 bases from J, leaving 12 bases between. The CDR3 spells CASSQDVAVPQPQHF. CDR3 sequence (DNA): TGCGCCAGCAGCCAAGATGTTGCGGTCCCTCAGCCCCAGCATTTT.

V usage is TRBV19 and J usage is TRBJ2-1, with D perhaps matching TRBD2 (6 bases). The V and J ends lost 6 bases and 11 bases respectively, with 14 bases between them. Germline V lookup: CDR1 LNHDA, CDR2 SQIVND (reference sequence). The CDR3 sequence is 12 residues long. The CDR3 DNA reads as TGTGCCAGTAGCCCTCGAGCGGGTCAGCAGTTCTTC. This sequence encodes CASSPRAGQQFF.

Concerning this clone: Other DNA sequences of this sample code for an identical CDR3. The chain joins TRBV18 to TRBJ1-4, with a tentative D call TRBD1 (5 bases). There are 15 residues in the CDR3. Trimming shortened V by 1 base and J by 2 bases, and 8 bases separated the two germline ends. The germline gives CDR1 KGHSH, CDR2 LQKENI. The CDR3 DNA sequence: TGTGCCAGCTCACCACAGGGGATCACTAATGAAAAACTGTTTTTT. This encodes CASSPQGITNEKLFF.

This chain links TRBV9 with TRBJ1-1; 8 bases are shared with TRBD1. Trimming removed 4 bases from V and 2 bases from J; junction bases left unmatched: 7. Germline CDR1 and CDR2: SGDLS and YYNGEE. The CDR3 has 15 residues. The chain's CDR3 is CASSPGTGINTEAFF. The DNA for the CDR3 is TGTGCCAGCAGCCCCGGGACAGGTATTAACACTGAAGCTTTCTTT.

This clone appeared a single time. CDR3 sequence: CSGRLGGAEQYF. The DNA for the CDR3 is TGCAGCGGACGATTAGGGGGAGCCGAGCAGTACTTC. V is TRBV29-1 and J is TRBJ2-7; possible D gene TRBD1, 6 bases. Germline-derived CDR1 and CDR2 are SQVTM and ANQGSEA. Trimming cost V 7 bases and J 6 bases, with 16 bases left between them. The CDR3 runs to 12 residues.

The gene calls are TRBV5-1 and TRBJ2-3; 9 nucleotides line up with TRBD2. CDR1 SGHRS and CDR2 YFSETQ come from the germline V gene. The trim removed 4 bases at V and 2 bases at J, leaving 8 bases unmatched. The CDR3 totals 16 residues. This chain's CDR3 is CASSPRVAGDTDTQYF. CDR3 nucleotides: TGCGCCAGCAGCCCCCGGGTAGCGGGAGACACAGATACGCAGTATTTT.

J is TRBJ1-3 and V is TRBV5-1; D unclear. Germline CDR1 and CDR2: SGHRS and YFSETQ. The CDR3 is 13 amino acids. The ends were cut back, 2 bases at V and 2 bases at J, with 5 bases in the middle. Written as DNA, the CDR3 is TGCGCCAGCAGCTTCGGTACTGGAAACACCATATATTTT. This encodes CASSFGTGNTIYF.

Of note for this clone: The identical CDR3 is also encoded by other nucleotide sequences in the sample. The chain has TRBV5-4 and TRBJ2-1; unclear D gene. Germline values: CDR1 SGHNT, CDR2 YYREEE (reference sequence). The CDR3 length is 13 residues. V lost 2 bases to trimming and J lost 6 bases, with 9 bases between them. CDR3 amino acids: CASSLSLVNEQFF. The DNA of the CDR3 is TGTGCCAGCAGCTTAAGTCTAGTCAATGAGCAGTTCTTC.

The V and J genes are TRBV4-1 and TRBJ2-3; a possible D gene is TRBD2 (6 bases). Germline CDR1 MGHRA, CDR2 YSYEKL. This CDR3 contains 16 residues. V lost 0 bases to trimming and J lost 4 bases, with 14 bases between them. The chain's CDR3 is CASSQEVGRTSDTQYF. CDR3 DNA: TGCGCCAGCAGCCAAGAAGTCGGGAGAACGTCAGATACGCAGTATTTT.

This clone was found a few times. V usage is TRBV28 and J usage is TRBJ1-1; D not certain. The germline V and J ends were trimmed by 4 bases and 0 bases, with 15 bases remaining between them. The germline V gene has CDR1 MDHEN and CDR2 SYDVKM. CDR3 length: 16 amino acids. Here the CDR3 reads CASSSPRASMNTEAFF. CDR3 nucleotide sequence: TGTGCCAGCAGTTCACCCCGGGCCAGCATGAACACTGAAGCTTTCTTT. Full variable domain (missing parts from reference TRBV28 and TRBJ1-1): DVKVTQSSRYLVKRTGEKVFLECVQDMDHENMFWYRQDPGLGLRLIYFSYDVKMKEKGDIPEGYSVSREKKERFSLILESASTNQTSMYLCASSSPRASMNTEAFFGQGTRLTVV.

The chain couples TRBV7-2 to TRBJ1-2, with D unresolved. V was cut by 2 bases and J by 1 base, with 11 bases left in between. Germline V CDR1 and CDR2: SGHTA, FQGNSA. The CDR3 is 15 residues long. The CDR3 DNA reads as TGTGCCAGCAGCTTAAGTTCCGATCTTAACTATGGCTACACCTTC. This gives the protein CASSLSSDLNYGYTF.

The chain has TRBV7-2 and TRBJ2-7; 8 bases are shared with TRBD1. There are 15 residues in the CDR3. Germline loops: CDR1 SGHTA, CDR2 FQGNSA. With V trimmed by 5 bases and J by 2 bases, 8 bases remained unmatched. DNA for the CDR3: TGTGCCAGCAGCCGAACAGGACAGGGTACCTACGAGCAGTACTTC. It encodes CASSRTGQGTYEQYF.